This TCR beta chain comes out of a study of T cell responses to AZD1222 COVID-19 vaccine. Study conclusions and caveats: No day 14 peak samples; only post-peak repertoires were characterized.

For this clone: Its antigen is still unknown.

The CDR3 is 16 amino acids. Per the germline V gene, CDR1 is LGHDT and CDR2 is YNNKEL (reference sequence). V shed 5 bases, J shed 10 bases, and the junction held 17 bases outside the gene matches. Profiled with immunoSEQ multiplex PCR; TCRdb holds only in-frame clones, not every one. The sample records about 97,000 clones, about 88% being singletons. The source was peripheral blood, collected on day 0 of AZD1222 vaccination. The source of this sequence is an adult in good health. V usage is TRBV3-1 (or the pseudogene TRBV3-2) and J usage is TRBJ2-1; 7 nucleotides agree with TRBD2. The CDR3 sequence: CASSFHRASGGREQFF. CDR3 nucleotides: TGTGCCAGCAGCTTCCATCGGGCTAGCGGAGGAAGAGAGCAGTTCTTC.